The rows below give T cell receptor beta chains drawn from one sample of a study of cytomegalovirus exposure and HLA in healthy donors. The repertoire was sequenced with immunoSEQ multiplex PCR; TCRdb's copy has only in-frame clones and lacks some. The sample records 190,000 or so clones, approximately 80% being singletons. Sequencing used PBMCs. The receptors shown here come from a woman between 50 and 59 years old in good health and CMV-seropositive. Both conserved end residues are part of each CDR3. Each record gives: CDR3 DNA, CDR3 protein, V gene, J gene, D gene, clone size. The D gene is left open where the match is weak. Clone size is not always given. Where it is, it says once, few, many or a class for expanded clones.

TGTGCCATCAGTGGAGGCGTAGGAGGGAGGGCTGAAGCTTTCTTT	CAISGGVGGRAEAFF	TRBV10-3	TRBJ1-1	.	few
TGCGCCAGCAGTTGGGGCATTAGGAGGTGGGAGGGTCGCACAGATACGCAGTATTTT	CASSWGIRRWEGRTDTQYF	TRBV23-1	TRBJ2-3	TRBD2	.
TGCGCCAGCACCCCTCCCGGGGGCGAGCAGTACTTC	CASTPPGGEQYF	TRBV5-1	TRBJ2-7	.	.
TGTGCCAGCAGCCCCAGTTTTGGGGAGCTGTTTTTT	CASSPSFGELFF	TRBV4-2	TRBJ2-2	.	few
TGTGCCAGCAGTCCCGAAGCGGCCTACGAGCAGTACTTC	CASSPEAAYEQYF	TRBV6-1	TRBJ2-7	.	.
TGCGCCAGCAGCACTGGTGGGGGGGTAGATACGCAGTATTTT	CASSTGGGVDTQYF	TRBV5-1	TRBJ2-3	TRBD2	.
TGTGCCAGCAGTTTGGCAGGGGGCAGCGGCTACACCTTC	CASSLAGGSGYTF	TRBV28	TRBJ1-2	TRBD1	.
TGTGCCAGCTCACCGGGACTGGGGCGGGACGAGCAGTACTTC	CASSPGLGRDEQYF	TRBV18	TRBJ2-7	.	few
TGTGCCAGCAGGGAGAGTCTCTCCTACAATGAGCAGTTCTTC	CASRESLSYNEQFF	TRBV27	TRBJ2-1	.	.
TGCGCCAGCAGCTTGGCGATCGGGGTCGGGGAGACCCAGTACTTC	CASSLAIGVGETQYF	TRBV5-1	TRBJ2-5	.	.
TGTTCCAGCAGCTTTTCGGATGGGGACAGGGTTGTTTCCGGGGAGCTGTTTTTT	CSSSFSDGDRVVSGELFF	TRBV7-9	TRBJ2-2	TRBD1	.
TGTGCTAGTGGTTTGGGCGGGGACTATGGCTACACCTTC	CASGLGGDYGYTF	TRBV12-5	TRBJ1-2	.	.
TGCGCCAGCAGCCTTGGGGGGGGGTCAAACGAGCAGTACTTC	CASSLGGGSNEQYF	TRBV5-1	TRBJ2-7	TRBD2	.